The 19 T cell receptor beta chains given below trace back to one sample, sequenced in a study of PD-L1 blockade in urothelial cancer. TCRdb's table, derived via immunoSEQ multiplex PCR, lists solely in-frame clones and lacks some. The sample includes about 52,000 clones, approximately 87% of them seen just once. The sequenced sample was PBMCs, obtained around atezolizumab (anti-PD-L1) treatment. The receptors derive from a man between 35 and 55 years old with urothelial cancer.

V is TRBV11-2 and J is TRBJ1-1, with 8 bases matching TRBD1. V lost 2 bases to trimming and J lost 0 bases; unmatched junction nucleotides: 11. The CDR3 sequence is 18 residues long. CDR1 and CDR2 from the germline V gene are SGHAT and FQNNGV. CDR3 in amino acids: CASSLRALETGVNTEAFF. The CDR3 bases are TGTGCCAGCAGCTTAAGGGCGTTGGAGACAGGGGTGAACACTGAAGCTTTCTTT.

The chain uses TRBV18 and TRBJ2-7; 8 bases fit TRBD1. The junction had 9 bases not matched to a gene; V was cut back by 4 bases and J by 4 bases. CDR3 length: 15 residues. From germline, CDR1 is KGHSH and CDR2 LQKENI. The CDR3 DNA follows: TGTGCCAGCTCACAGGGCGTGGGACAGGTGTACGAGCAGTACTTC. Its translation is CASSQGVGQVYEQYF.

The chain carries TRBV27 and TRBJ2-1, with 7 bases aligning to TRBD1. There are 16 residues in the CDR3. V lost 4 bases and J lost 6; bases outside the gene matches: 12. Germline V gene lookup returns CDR1 MNHEY and CDR2 SMNVEV (reference sequence). CDR3 sequence: CASSSSGDRVVNEQFF. For the CDR3, the DNA is TGTGCCAGCAGTTCTTCCGGCGACAGGGTCGTCAATGAGCAGTTCTTC.

This chain connects TRBV5-1 to TRBJ2-7; D may be TRBD2 (6 bases). This CDR3 contains 13 residues. V lost 2 bases to trimming and J lost 5 bases, with 11 bases between them. CDR1 and CDR2 (germline): SGHRS, YFSETQ. CDR3 DNA sequence: TGCGCCAGCAGCTTAGGAGGGTACGACGAGCAGTACTTC. Residues: CASSLGGYDEQYF.

J is TRBJ2-5 and V is TRBV10-3; tentative D call: TRBD2 (5 bases). Germline V gene data show CDR1 as ENHRY and CDR2 as SYGVKD. This CDR3 spans 15 amino acids. V lost 4 bases and J lost 3, with 15 bases in between. CDR3 amino acids: CAISGRREREETQYF. The CDR3 bases are TGTGCCATCAGTGGAAGACGGGAACGGGAAGAGACCCAGTACTTC.

This clone was observed a single time. The genes are TRBV4-3 and TRBJ1-4; 8 nucleotides line up with TRBD1. Germline CDR1 LGHNA, CDR2 YSLEER. This CDR3 has 20 residues. After removal of 4 bases from V and 0 bases from J, the junction contained 16 bases not matched to a gene. CDR3 DNA sequence: TGCGCCAGCAGCCTCTCAGCAGGGGGCGCCGGGGGTGCAACTAATGAAAAACTGTTTTTT. Protein product: CASSLSAGGAGGATNEKLFF.

CDR3 DNA: TGTGCCAGCAGCCTCTCAGTCGGGATGCAGTACGAGCAGTACTTC. Translation gives CASSLSVGMQYEQYF. The chain joins TRBV7-3 to TRBJ2-7, with a tentative D call TRBD2 (5 bases). From germline, CDR1 is SGHTA and CDR2 FQGTGA. There are 15 residues in the CDR3. The ends were cut back, 5 bases at V and 4 bases at J, with 18 bases in the middle.

This rearrangement joins TRBV20-1 to TRBJ2-3; no clear D gene. Germline CDR1 reads DFQATT; CDR2 reads SNEGSKA (reference sequence). The CDR3 loop spans 11 amino acids. V shed 4 bases and J shed 5 bases, with 7 bases lying between them. As DNA, the CDR3 is TGCAGTGCTACCTACCTAGATACGCAGTATTTT. This codes for CSATYLDTQYF.

The V call is TRBV6-5, the J call TRBJ2-1; TRBD1 aligns across 7 bases. CDR1 MNHEY and CDR2 SVGAGI come from the germline V gene. The CDR3 has 14 residues. The J segment lost 5 bases and the V segment lost 8 bases, leaving 9 bases of the junction unmatched. CDR3 residues: CASGPGQRHNEQFF. CDR3 bases: TGTGCCAGCGGGCCGGGACAGCGACACAATGAGCAGTTCTTC.

The V gene is TRBV29-1, the J gene TRBJ2-1, with 14 bases that match TRBD2. V gave up 2 bases and J gave up 9 bases; unmatched junction bases: 9. Germline V gene sequence: CDR1 SQVTM, CDR2 ANQGSEA. The CDR3 is 16 residues long. CDR3 sequence: CSVERPGLAGEGEQFF. CDR3 in DNA: TGCAGCGTTGAACGCCCGGGACTAGCGGGAGAGGGTGAGCAGTTCTTC.

The J gene is TRBJ2-7, the V gene TRBV28; D is uncertain. This CDR3 is built from 13 residues. V was pared by 6 bases and J by 3 bases, with 12 bases between. Looked up from germline, CDR1 is MDHEN and CDR2 is SYDVKM. CDR3 DNA: TGTGCCAGCAGCTCCATAGTTCACTACGAGCAGTACTTC. This encodes CASSSIVHYEQYF.

V gene TRBV5-6 combines with J gene TRBJ2-5; no clear D gene. The J call could be wrong; TRBJ2-7 is a better fit for the DNA end. The germline CDR1 and CDR2 sequences are SGHDT and YYEEEE. This CDR3 spans 12 amino acids. The CDR3 DNA reads as TGTGCCAGCAGCATTGCCGGGTCCGAGCAGTACTTC. It is translated as CASSIAGSEQYF.

This chain uses TRBV30 with TRBJ2-7, with D perhaps TRBD1 (5 bases). This CDR3 is 14 amino acids long. Germline lookup yields CDR1 GTSNPN and CDR2 SVGIG (reference sequence). Trimming took 7 bases from V and 0 from J, leaving 16 bases between them. The chain's CDR3 is CASAEARVSYEQYF. The DNA of the CDR3 is TGTGCCTCGGCAGAGGCCAGGGTCTCCTACGAGCAGTACTTC.

The chain joins TRBV7-3 to TRBJ2-1; 7 bases are shared with TRBD2. Trimming at V came to 3 bases and at J to 7 bases, leaving 6 bases not matched to a gene. The CDR3 contains 14 residues. CDR1 is SGHTA, CDR2 FQGTGA, per germline. CDR3 coding DNA: TGTGCCAGCAGCTTTGGGGGGGGGTCTAATGAGCAGTTCTTC. Protein product: CASSFGGGSNEQFF.

The J gene is TRBJ2-5, the V gene TRBV14, with 9 bases aligning to TRBD2. Trimming removed 4 bases from V and 5 bases from J; junction bases left unmatched: 5. CDR1 SGHDN and CDR2 FVKESK come from the germline V gene. The CDR3 sequence is 14 residues long. The CDR3 coding sequence is TGTGCCAGCAGCCGCACTGGACTAGCGGAGACCCAGTACTTC. Translation gives CASSRTGLAETQYF.

The sample holds one count of this clone. The genes are TRBV29-1 and TRBJ1-5; 9 nucleotides agree with TRBD1. The germline V gene encodes CDR1 SQVTM and CDR2 ANQGSEA. The V and J ends lost 4 bases and 8 bases, in that order; junction bases with no gene match: 12. This CDR3 is 15 amino acids long. Written as DNA, the CDR3 is TGCAGCGTTGTGGCCAACAGGGGGCAAGGTGAGCCCCAGCATTTT. Amino acid sequence: CSVVANRGQGEPQHF.

The V call is TRBV11-3, the J call TRBJ2-5; tentatively, D is TRBD2 (7 bases). V lost 5 bases and J 1 base, leaving 11 bases between the germline ends. The CDR3 is made up of 14 amino acids. Germline V gene data show CDR1 as SGHNT and CDR2 as YENEEA. CDR3 sequence (DNA): TGTGCCAGCAGCGGGGGGGGGCTCCAAGAGACCCAGTACTTC. This gives the protein CASSGGGLQETQYF. Drawing the rest from reference TRBV11-3 and TRBJ2-5, the complete variable domain is EAGVVQSPRYKIIEKKQPVAFWCNPISGHNTLYWYLQNLGQGPELLIRYENEEAVDDSQLPKDRFSAERLKGVDSTLKIQPAELGDSAVYLCASSGGGLQETQYFGPGTRLLVL.

V and J are TRBV15 and TRBJ2-7; 8 nucleotides align to TRBD1. The trim removed 1 base at V and 5 bases at J, leaving 16 bases unmatched. Germline V gene data show CDR1 as LNHNV and CDR2 as YYDKDF (reference sequence). This CDR3 comprises 18 residues. The CDR3 DNA is TGTGCCACCAGCAGAGGGGGACAGGAAAGTTCGGGAATCCACGAGCAGTACTTC. Its translation is CATSRGGQESSGIHEQYF.

V usage is TRBV28 and J usage is TRBJ2-5; 9 positions match TRBD1. Germline lookup yields CDR1 MDHEN and CDR2 SYDVKM. V gave up 2 bases and J gave up 4 bases; unmatched junction bases: 14. CDR3 length: 18 residues. The CDR3 protein is CASSLLTPGTGTRETQYF. CDR3 sequence (DNA): TGTGCCAGCAGTTTACTAACCCCCGGGACAGGGACGCGAGAGACCCAGTACTTC.